These T cell receptor beta chains were read from a single sample in a study of blood T cell repertoires in COVID-19. Assay used: immunoSEQ multiplex PCR; TCRdb lists only in-frame clones, some missing. This sample carries about 270,000 clones, about 87% of them seen once, and the ten largest clones take less than 5%. Sequencing was carried out using peripheral blood. The receptors here all came from a man aged 60 to 69 who had recovered from COVID-19. Both conserved end residues are part of each CDR3. The order of the fields is CDR3 protein, CDR3 DNA, J gene, clone size, V gene, D gene. The D gene is left open where the match is weak. Only part of the rows carry a size: once, few, many, or a class if the clone is expanded.

CASSVGRDRVKNEQYF TGTGCCAGCAGCGTGGGTAGGGACAGGGTAAAGAACGAGCAGTACTTC TRBJ2-7 . TRBV9 TRBD1
CASTLAWADTQYF TGTGCCAGCACCCTAGCCTGGGCAGATACGCAGTATTTT TRBJ2-3 . TRBV6-5 .
CASSPLEPGRYGYTF TGTGCCAGCAGCCCCCTTGAGCCAGGCCGCTATGGCTACACCTTC TRBJ1-2 . TRBV14 .
CASSVTSTGPQYF TGTGCCAGCAGTGTAACGTCTACAGGCCCGCAGTACTTC TRBJ2-7 . TRBV2 .
CASSLTDTNYGYTF TGCGCCAGCAGCCTGACCGACACCAACTATGGCTACACCTTC TRBJ1-2 . TRBV5-1 .
CASSYPTGQNYGYTF TGTGCCAGCAGTTACCCCACCGGACAGAACTATGGCTACACCTTC TRBJ1-2 . TRBV6-6 .
CASGSTVEVGNQPQHF TGTGCCAGCGGGTCCACGGTTGAGGTTGGCAATCAGCCCCAGCATTTT TRBJ1-5 . TRBV2 .
CASSYSGGRRNQPQHF TGTGCCAGCAGTTACAGCGGGGGAAGGCGTAATCAGCCCCAGCATTTT TRBJ1-5 . TRBV6-6 .
CASRDWGSPLHF TGTGCCAGCAGGGACTGGGGTTCACCCCTCCACTTT TRBJ1-6 . TRBV6-5 .
CASSPGFLGGLNQPQHF TGTGCCAGCTCACCAGGGTTTCTCGGAGGCCTCAATCAGCCCCAGCATTTT TRBJ1-5 . TRBV18 .
CASRRQNEQFF TGTGCCAGCAGGAGGCAAAATGAGCAGTTCTTC TRBJ2-1 . TRBV7-2 .
CASSFLWGGQQFF TGTGCCAGCAGTTTTTTGTGGGGAGGGCAGCAGTTCTTC TRBJ2-1 . TRBV12-3/TRBV12-4 TRBD2
CATAGAGLVGSTIYF TGTGCCACCGCCGGCGCAGGGTTAGTTGGAAGCACCATATATTTT TRBJ1-3 . TRBV19 .
CASSQVGRPTTETQYF TGTGCCAGCAGCCAAGTGGGGCGACCCACAACGGAGACCCAGTACTTC TRBJ2-5 . TRBV3-1/TRBV3-2 .
CASSRQGVSGNTIYF TGTGCCAGCAGCCGACAGGGGGTCTCTGGAAACACCATATATTTT TRBJ1-3 once TRBV3-1/TRBV3-2 TRBD1
CASSLSDRGEQYF TGTGCCAGCAGCCTCTCGGACAGGGGCGAGCAGTACTTC TRBJ2-7 . TRBV7-9 TRBD1
CASSVGATNYGYTF TGTGCCAGCAGCGTAGGGGCTACTAACTATGGCTACACCTTC TRBJ1-2 . TRBV9 .
CASRRSPSYEQYF TGTGCCAGTAGACGGAGCCCCTCCTACGAGCAGTACTTC TRBJ2-7 . TRBV19 .
CASSSGQGIGDTQYF TGTGCCAGTAGTAGCGGACAGGGTATTGGGGATACGCAGTATTTT TRBJ2-3 . TRBV19 TRBD1
CASSLVGAYGYTF TGTGCCAGCAGCTTGGTAGGGGCCTATGGCTACACCTTC TRBJ1-2 . TRBV7-2 .
CASSLLSSGSYSNQPQHF TGTGCCAGCAGCTTGCTATCATCGGGGAGTTATAGCAATCAGCCCCAGCATTTT TRBJ1-5 . TRBV5-6 .
CASSQGVANYGYTF TGTGCCAGCTCTCAGGGGGTAGCTAACTATGGCTACACCTTC TRBJ1-2 . TRBV18 TRBD1
CASSLQGAPYNEQFF TGTGCCAGCAGCTTACAGGGGGCTCCTTACAATGAGCAGTTCTTC TRBJ2-1 . TRBV11-2 TRBD1
CASSGGDLTDTQYF TGTGCCAGCAGTGGCGGGGACCTCACAGATACGCAGTATTTT TRBJ2-3 . TRBV6-4 .
CATSESPGRVTYNEQFF TGTGCCACCAGTGAGTCTCCCGGGCGGGTTACCTACAATGAGCAGTTCTTC TRBJ2-1 . TRBV24-1 .
CAWSVVRQGAGEQYF TGTGCCTGGAGTGTAGTACGGCAGGGGGCCGGAGAGCAGTACTTC TRBJ2-7 . TRBV30 TRBD1
CASSQVRGDSYEQYF TGTGCCAGCAGCCAAGTCCGGGGGGACTCCTACGAGCAGTACTTC TRBJ2-7 . TRBV4-2 TRBD2
CASGVQTPLHF TGTGCCTCAGGGGTCCAGACACCCCTCCACTTT TRBJ1-6 once TRBV28 .
CASSPPGHQYNEQFF TGTGCCAGCAGTCCCCCGGGACACCAGTACAATGAGCAGTTCTTC TRBJ2-1 once TRBV6-2/TRBV6-3 .
CAWSRQGAEKLFF TGTGCCTGGAGTCGGCAGGGGGCTGAAAAACTGTTTTTT TRBJ1-4 . TRBV30 TRBD1
CASSSARGLGNTIYF TGTGCCAGCAGTTCCGCCAGGGGGCTTGGAAACACCATATATTTT TRBJ1-3 . TRBV7-9 TRBD1
CASADSLNTEAFF TGTGCCAGCGCGGACAGCCTGAACACTGAAGCTTTCTTT TRBJ1-1 . TRBV7-2 .
CASSELVGGTTDTQYF TGCGCCAGCAGTGAGTTGGTGGGAGGGACCACAGATACGCAGTATTTT TRBJ2-3 . TRBV10-1 TRBD2
CASSEAGGDTIYF TGTGCCAGCAGTGAAGCGGGGGGGGACACCATATATTTT TRBJ1-3 . TRBV6-1 .
CASSPTGFYGYTF TGTGCCAGCAGCCCCACAGGTTTCTATGGCTACACCTTC TRBJ1-2 . TRBV3-1/TRBV3-2 .
CASSLAKSGGRYNEQFF TGTGCCAGCAGCTTAGCCAAATCTGGTGGTAGATACAATGAGCAGTTCTTC TRBJ2-1 . TRBV13 .
CASSLGRVTEAFF TGTGCCAGCAGCCTAGGGCGGGTCACTGAAGCTTTCTTT TRBJ1-1 . TRBV14 .
CASSELAGAFHGGELFF TGCGCCAGCAGTGAACTAGCGGGGGCCTTCCACGGCGGGGAGCTGTTTTTT TRBJ2-2 . TRBV10-2 TRBD2
CASSQDSARFTDTQYF TGTGCCAGCAGCCAAGACAGCGCACGCTTCACAGATACGCAGTATTTT TRBJ2-3 . TRBV3-1/TRBV3-2 .
CASSLGGDRYHNEQFF TGTGCCAGCAGTTTGGGTGGGGACAGATACCACAATGAGCAGTTCTTC TRBJ2-1 once TRBV28 TRBD1
CASSPSGGTISGGYTF TGTGCCAGCTCACCATCCGGCGGCACCATCTCGGGTGGCTACACCTTC TRBJ1-2 few TRBV18 .
CASSLRLVTGELFF TGTGCCAGCAGTTTGAGGCTTGTCACCGGGGAGCTGTTTTTT TRBJ2-2 . TRBV27 .
CASSQSRRTYEQYF TGCGCCAGCAGCCAAAGTCGCAGGACCTACGAGCAGTACTTC TRBJ2-7 . TRBV4-1 .
CASRLAGTSTDTQYF TGTGCCAGCAGACTAGCGGGGACTAGCACAGATACGCAGTATTTT TRBJ2-3 once TRBV7-9 TRBD2
CASRGLASTDTQYF TGTGCCAGCAGGGGACTAGCTAGCACAGATACGCAGTATTTT TRBJ2-3 . TRBV7-6 TRBD2
CASSWGQGDQPQHF TGTGCCAGCTCCTGGGGACAGGGGGATCAGCCCCAGCATTTT TRBJ1-5 . TRBV19 TRBD1
CASSTSGGNQETQYF TGTGCCAGCAGTACTAGCGGGGGGAATCAAGAGACCCAGTACTTC TRBJ2-5 . TRBV6-2/TRBV6-3 TRBD2
CASSSGLAETQYF TGTGCCAGCAGCTCGGGACTAGCGGAGACCCAGTACTTC TRBJ2-5 . TRBV5-4 TRBD2
CASSHDGFNQPQHF TGTGCCAGCAGTCACGACGGGTTCAATCAGCCCCAGCATTTT TRBJ1-5 . TRBV6-2/TRBV6-3 .
CASSQQPGQGDYEQYF TGTGCCAGCAGCCAACAACCGGGACAGGGGGACTACGAGCAGTACTTC TRBJ2-7 . TRBV4-2 TRBD1
CATRNRGSDYGYTF TGTGCCACCAGGAACAGGGGGAGTGACTATGGCTACACCTTC TRBJ1-2 . TRBV24-1 TRBD1
CASSSDRFSYEQYF TGTGCCAGCAGCTCGGACAGGTTCTCCTACGAGCAGTACTTC TRBJ2-7 . TRBV11-3 TRBD1
CASSTGQVIGTDTQYF TGTGCCAGCAGCACGGGACAAGTGATCGGCACAGATACGCAGTATTTT TRBJ2-3 . TRBV7-6 .
CASSLLGLASYEQYF TGCGCCAGCAGCTTGCTGGGACTAGCTTCCTACGAGCAGTACTTC TRBJ2-7 . TRBV5-1 TRBD2
CASSALAGGGTQYF TGTGCCAGCAGCGCCCTAGCGGGGGGAGGGACCCAGTACTTC TRBJ2-5 . TRBV9 TRBD2
CASSHSANLNTEAFF TGTGCCAGCAGCCATTCAGCGAACCTGAACACTGAAGCTTTCTTT TRBJ1-1 . TRBV7-8 .
CASSLFVGNQPQHF TGCGCCAGCAGCTTGTTCGTTGGCAATCAGCCCCAGCATTTT TRBJ1-5 . TRBV5-1 .
CASSPVAGAADTQYF TGCGCCAGCAGCCCCGTTGCGGGGGCAGCTGATACGCAGTATTTT TRBJ2-3 . TRBV5-1 .
CASSESEVRHF TGTGCCAGCAGTGAATCTGAGGTCCGGCATTTT TRBJ1-5 . TRBV2 .